One and the same sample provided the 30 T cell receptor beta chains below, sequenced in a study of shared clonotypes between healthy human individuals. This table comes from immunoSEQ multiplex PCR, and its TCRdb copy is limited to in-frame clones, with some not included. The table includes 650,000 to 750,000 clones, 60% to 80% detected once. The specimen sequenced was memory CD4+ T cells sorted from blood. Stated subset: CD45RA-negative fraction. The receptors come from a woman between 25 and 40 years old in good health.

The gene calls are TRBV7-8 and TRBJ2-2; D uncertain. This CDR3 contains 15 residues. Germline lookup yields CDR1 SGHVS and CDR2 FQNEAQ. The V end lost 3 bases, the J end lost 8 bases, and 16 bases lay between the germline ends. The CDR3 DNA follows: TGTGCCAGCAGCTTTAGTTACTTAAAGGCGGGGGAGCTGTTTTTT. Protein: CASSFSYLKAGELFF.

The chain joins TRBV30 to TRBJ1-6; D call uncertain. The CDR3 consists of 15 residues. Trimming took 1 base from V and 0 from J, leaving 7 bases between them. Germline-derived CDR1 and CDR2 are GTSNPN and SVGIG (reference sequence). In DNA form, the CDR3 reads TGTGCCTGGAGTGCCCAGAGCTCCTATAATTCACCCCTCCACTTT. Residues: CAWSAQSSYNSPLHF.

Regarding this clone: The same CDR3 arises from other DNA sequences in this sample as well. The V gene is TRBV18, the J gene TRBJ2-7; D not certain. V dropped 1 base and J dropped 0 bases, with 4 bases sitting between them. Germline V gives CDR1 KGHSH, CDR2 LQKENI. The CDR3 contains 13 residues. In DNA form, the CDR3 reads TGTGCCAGCTCACCACGGGCCTCCTACGAGCAGTACTTC. Translating gives CASSPRASYEQYF.

The chain recombines TRBV7-2 with TRBJ1-2; D gene uncertain. Germline V CDR1 and CDR2: SGHTA, FQGNSA. Between the trimmed V and J ends, which lost 5 bases and 4 bases, there was a span of 14 bases. CDR3 length equals 14 residues. The CDR3 protein is CASSLGGPIYGYTF. CDR3 nucleotides: TGTGCCAGCAGCCTCGGCGGTCCGATCTATGGCTACACCTTC. Complete variable domain (other parts from reference TRBV7-2 and TRBJ1-2): GAGVSQSPSNKVTEKGKDVELRCDPISGHTALYWYRQSLGQGLEFLIYFQGNSAPDKSGLPSDRFSAERTGGSVSTLTIQRTQQEDSAVYLCASSLGGPIYGYTFGSGTRLTVV.

This clone was seen at least ten times. The V and J genes are TRBV19 and TRBJ1-2; D may be TRBD1 (5 bases). Germline V lookup: CDR1 LNHDA, CDR2 SQIVND (reference sequence). V lost 1 base, J lost 2 bases, and 14 bases lay in between. The CDR3 is 16 amino acids. The CDR3 loop reads CASSIAYTGTNYGYTF. In DNA, the CDR3 is TGTGCCAGTAGTATAGCCTACACCGGGACCAACTATGGCTACACCTTC.

This sequence joins TRBV2 and TRBJ2-1; weak D call: TRBD2 (5 bases). Trimming cost V 7 bases and J 0 bases, with 13 bases left between them. The CDR3 extends over 15 amino acids. Germline CDR1 is SNHLY and CDR2 is FYNNEI. The DNA for the CDR3 is TGTGCCAGCATTGTGAGGGCGAGCTCCTACAATGAGCAGTTCTTC. As protein: CASIVRASSYNEQFF.

This chain joins TRBV27 and TRBJ1-6; no definite D call. This CDR3 region has 15 residues. Germline lookup yields CDR1 MNHEY and CDR2 SMNVEV (reference sequence). With 2 bases removed from V and 0 bases from J, the gap between germline ends came to 5 bases. CDR3 amino acids: CASSLGPSYNSPLHF. The CDR3 DNA reads as TGTGCCAGCAGTTTAGGGCCCTCCTATAATTCACCCCTCCACTTT.

Details on this clone: This may stem from a read error, because a much larger clone lies one nucleotide away. Other nucleotide sequences in the sample specify the same CDR3. The chain couples TRBV7-8 to TRBJ2-7; D gene ambiguous. Germline CDR1 SGHVS, CDR2 FQNEAQ. CDR3 length equals 11 residues. Trimming shortened V by 3 bases and J by 1 base, and 1 base separated the two germline ends. Here the CDR3 DNA reads TGTGCCAGCAGCTTTTCCTACGAGCAGTACTTC. Amino acids: CASSFSYEQYF.

This chain connects TRBV18 to TRBJ2-3; weak D call: TRBD2 (6 bases). The length of the CDR3 is 15 residues. Germline V gives CDR1 KGHSH, CDR2 LQKENI. The V gene lost 3 bases and the J gene lost 14 bases, with 24 bases spanning the gap. Here the CDR3 DNA reads TGTGCCAGCTCACCTCGCGGGACGAGCTCCCCCCGGCGGTATTTT. Translated: CASSPRGTSSPRRYF. Drawing the rest from reference TRBV18 and TRBJ2-3, the complete variable domain is NAGVMQNPRHLVRRRGQEARLRCSPMKGHSHVYWYRQLPEEGLKFMVYLQKENIIDESGMPKERFSAEFPKEGPSILRIQQVVRGDSAAYFCASSPRGTSSPRRYFGPGTRLTVL.

The CDR3 bases are TGTGCCAGCAGCCTGGACAGGGGGCTCTCTAATGAAAAACTGTTTTTT. Residues: CASSLDRGLSNEKLFF. This chain links TRBV7-2 with TRBJ1-4; 11 bases fit TRBD1. After removal of 5 bases from V and 3 bases from J, the junction contained 5 bases not matched to a gene. Per the germline V gene, CDR1 is SGHTA and CDR2 is FQGNSA. The CDR3 contains 16 residues.

The genes are TRBV11-2 and TRBJ1-1; tentative D call: TRBD1 (5 bases). The CDR3 has 16 amino acids. The V end lost 5 bases, the J end lost 0 bases, and 16 bases lay between the germline ends. The germline gives CDR1 SGHAT, CDR2 FQNNGV. CDR3 amino acids: CASSKPGALMNTEAFF. The CDR3 coding sequence is TGTGCCAGCAGCAAACCTGGGGCCCTTATGAACACTGAAGCTTTCTTT.

This chain uses TRBV2 with TRBJ2-2; perhaps TRBD1 as D (6 bases). This CDR3 has 15 amino acids. Trimming took 10 bases from V and 6 from J, leaving 21 bases between them. Germline CDR1 is SNHLY and CDR2 is FYNNEI. CDR3 DNA: TGTGCCACCAGACCGTTCGACAGGTTCTCCGGGGAGCTGTTTTTT. Translating it yields CATRPFDRFSGELFF. The full variable domain, rest sourced from reference TRBV2 and TRBJ2-2, is EPEVTQTPSHQVTQMGQEVILRCVPISNHLYFYWYRQILGQKVEFLVSFYNNEISEKSEIFDDQFSVERPDGSNFTLKIRSTKLEDSAMYFCATRPFDRFSGELFFGEGSRLTVL.

This chain links TRBV13 with TRBJ1-2; TRBD1 matches at 8 bases. The CDR3 runs to 13 residues. V lost 4 bases, J lost 6 bases, and 4 bases stayed unmatched. The germline V gene encodes CDR1 PRHDT and CDR2 FYEKMQ (reference sequence). The CDR3 DNA sequence: TGTGCCAGCAGCTCCCGGACAGGGCATGGCTACACCTTC. Its protein is CASSSRTGHGYTF.

The chain uses TRBV28 and TRBJ1-2; D possibly corresponds to TRBD1 (5 bases). Per the germline V gene, CDR1 is MDHEN and CDR2 is SYDVKM. V was pared by 5 bases and J by 2 bases, with 18 bases between. This CDR3 is 16 amino acids long. The CDR3 loop is CASSKIPGRGNYGYTF. In nucleotides, the CDR3 is TGTGCCAGCAGTAAAATACCGGGACGTGGAAACTATGGCTACACCTTC.

The chain recombines TRBV18 with TRBJ2-6, with D hard to call. This CDR3 has 15 amino acids. From germline, CDR1 is KGHSH and CDR2 LQKENI. Trimming cost V 3 bases and J 2 bases, with 8 bases left between them. As DNA, the CDR3 is TGTGCCAGCTCACCCGGGTCCGCTGGGGCCAACGTCCTGACTTTC. Its protein is CASSPGSAGANVLTF.

The chain links TRBV6-5 to TRBJ2-3; TRBD1 matches 7 bases. The trim removed 6 bases at V and 0 bases at J, leaving 6 bases unmatched. Germline CDR1 is MNHEY and CDR2 is SVGAGI. The CDR3 sequence is 15 residues long. The CDR3 coding sequence is TGTGCCAGCAGAGATTACAGGGGAAGCACAGATACGCAGTATTTT. Encoded protein: CASRDYRGSTDTQYF.

The rearrangement uses TRBV2 and TRBJ1-2; 8 nucleotides agree with TRBD1. This CDR3 has 18 amino acids. The germline gives CDR1 SNHLY, CDR2 FYNNEI. Unmatched junction bases numbered 17, after V lost 0 bases and J lost 8 bases. CDR3 coding DNA: TGTGCCAGCAGTGAAGCGCTTAATAGTGGCAGGGGGCGGTGGGGCTACACCTTC. Translation: CASSEALNSGRGRWGYTF.

V and J are TRBV14 and TRBJ2-5, with 9 bases fitting TRBD2. The CDR3 sequence is 17 residues long. V lost 3 bases, J lost 4 bases, and 12 bases stayed unmatched. In germline, CDR1 is SGHDN, CDR2 FVKESK. The chain's CDR3 is CASSHRIAGARGETQYF. The CDR3 nucleotides read TGTGCCAGCAGCCATAGAATAGCGGGAGCCCGGGGAGAGACCCAGTACTTC.

The chain couples TRBV5-4 to TRBJ2-3; no clear D gene. There are 16 residues in the CDR3. The V end was cut by 0 bases, the J end by 0 bases, with 11 bases between. Germline loops: CDR1 SGHNT, CDR2 YYREEE (reference sequence). CDR3 bases: TGTGCCAGCAGCTTGGGAGACCTCATTAGCACAGATACGCAGTATTTT. Translating gives CASSLGDLISTDTQYF.

This chain joins TRBV5-5 and TRBJ1-2, with TRBD1 matching over 7 bases. This CDR3 is built from 15 residues. Trimming cost V 3 bases and J 8 bases; bases outside gene matches: 13. Germline assignment: CDR1 SGHKS and CDR2 YYEKEE (reference sequence). The CDR3 DNA reads TGTGCCAGCAGCTCGGACCGGCGGGACAGAGGGGGCTACACCTTC. It specifies CASSSDRRDRGGYTF. Full variable domain (outside the CDR3, taken from reference TRBV5-5 and TRBJ1-2): DAGVTQSPTHLIKTRGQQVTLRCSPISGHKSVSWYQQVLGQGPQFIFQYYEKEERGRGNFPDRFSARQFPNYSSELNVNALLLGDSALYLCASSSDRRDRGGYTFGSGTRLTVV.

This clone has a handful of counts. The V and J genes are TRBV6-1 and TRBJ1-2, with 9 bases that match TRBD1. Germline CDR1 reads MNHNS; CDR2 reads SASEGT. With 4 bases clipped from V and 8 bases from J, the junction kept 5 bases outside the gene matches. The CDR3 consists of 13 residues. The CDR3 loop is CASSADRGWGYTF. CDR3 DNA sequence: TGTGCCAGCAGTGCGGACAGGGGTTGGGGCTACACCTTC.

This clone was seen a handful of times. The chain links TRBV5-4 to TRBJ2-3; 13 bases map to TRBD2. The V segment lost 5 bases and the J segment 5 bases; nucleotides outside the gene matches: 5. The CDR3 is 15 residues long. Germline loops: CDR1 SGHNT, CDR2 YYREEE (reference sequence). The CDR3 DNA sequence: TGTGCCAGCAGATCACTAGCGGGAGGGGGAGATACGCAGTATTTT. Amino acid sequence: CASRSLAGGGDTQYF.

The chain combines TRBV5-6 with TRBJ2-2; D perhaps matches TRBD1 (6 bases). The V end was cut by 1 base, the J end by 5 bases, with 15 bases between. This CDR3 is 16 amino acids long. CDR1 SGHDT and CDR2 YYEEEE come from the germline V gene. CDR3 protein: CASSLLGRGRTGELFF. The CDR3 DNA reads TGTGCCAGCAGCTTGTTGGGCAGGGGAAGGACCGGGGAGCTGTTTTTT.

This clone was recorded a few times. The chain carries TRBV27 and TRBJ2-3, with 7 positions matching TRBD1. CDR3 length equals 14 residues. Germline-derived CDR1 and CDR2 are MNHEY and SMNVEV (reference sequence). Unmatched junction bases numbered 6, after V lost 5 bases and J lost 4 bases. The CDR3 spells CASSPGQVADTQYF. CDR3 DNA sequence: TGTGCCAGCAGTCCCGGACAGGTGGCAGATACGCAGTATTTT.

The chain employs TRBV6-5 and TRBJ2-1, with D perhaps matching TRBD1 (6 bases). Germline CDR1 reads MNHEY; CDR2 reads SVGAGI. The CDR3 is 14 amino acids. V lost 3 bases to trimming and J lost 5 bases, with 11 bases between them. The DNA for the CDR3 is TGTGCCAGCAGTTATTCGTACAGGGACAATGAGCAGTTCTTC. Translation: CASSYSYRDNEQFF.

This clone was observed a few times. The chain links TRBV11-2 to TRBJ2-7; 7 positions match TRBD2. Per germline, CDR1 SGHAT and CDR2 FQNNGV. V was clipped by 5 bases and J by 4 bases; unmatched bases: 11. This CDR3 spans 15 amino acids. The CDR3 spells CASSRFQVAGYEQYF. The DNA of the CDR3 is TGTGCCAGCAGCCGATTCCAGGTAGCGGGTTACGAGCAGTACTTC. The variable domain in full, with the rest retrieved from reference TRBV11-2 and TRBJ2-7, is EAGVAQSPRYKIIEKRQSVAFWCNPISGHATLYWYQQILGQGPKLLIQFQNNGVVDDSQLPKDRFSAERLKGVDSTLKIQPAKLEDSAVYLCASSRFQVAGYEQYFGPGTRLTVT.

The chain combines TRBV7-8 with TRBJ2-3, with 10 bases lining up with TRBD2. The length of the CDR3 is 17 residues. The germline V gene has CDR1 SGHVS and CDR2 FQNEAQ. Trimming cost V 1 base and J 4 bases; bases outside gene matches: 8. This CDR3 reads CASSLGSSGRKADTQYF. The CDR3 DNA is TGTGCCAGCAGCTTAGGATCTAGCGGGAGAAAGGCAGATACGCAGTATTTT.

V is TRBV18 and J is TRBJ1-2; maybe TRBD1 (6 bases). This CDR3 has 13 residues. Germline V gene sequence: CDR1 KGHSH, CDR2 LQKENI. V was trimmed by 3 bases and J by 3 bases, leaving 8 bases between them. The CDR3 protein is CASSPRTDYGYTF. The CDR3 DNA follows: TGTGCCAGCTCACCGCGGACAGACTATGGCTACACCTTC.

This chain joins TRBV23-1 and TRBJ2-6, with D possibly TRBD1 on 5 matching bases. TRBV23-1 is an ORF for which the function is uncertain. This CDR3 comprises 17 residues. Trimming removed 3 bases at V and 5 bases at J, with 17 bases between. The CDR3 spells CASSQGLQQSRANVLTF. Here the CDR3 DNA reads TGCGCCAGCAGTCAGGGGCTGCAACAAAGTCGGGCCAACGTCCTGACTTTC.

The chain recombines TRBV5-5 with TRBJ1-4; a weak D match, TRBD1 (5 bases). Between the trimmed V and J ends, which lost 3 bases and 7 bases, there was a span of 10 bases. Germline-derived CDR1 and CDR2 are SGHKS and YYEKEE (reference sequence). The CDR3 is 13 amino acids. CDR3 region: CASSWGPAEKLFF. In nucleotides, the CDR3 is TGTGCCAGCAGCTGGGGACCCGCTGAAAAACTGTTTTTT.